The entry below describes one T cell receptor (beta chain). Antigen: not known. The donors were in the approximately 120-subject validation cohort, distinct from the roughly 700-subject first cohort. These data originate in a study of cytomegalovirus exposure and HLA in healthy donors. Study-level findings and limits: Reported performance of the classifier showed diagnosis of cytomegalovirus status with high specificity and sensitivity.

Method: immunoSEQ multiplex PCR; TCRdb's copy keeps in-frame clones and lacks some. The profile shows under 200,000 clones, 90% to 97% of them singletons. Trimming removed 7 bases from V and 0 bases from J, with 13 bases in between. CDR1 is MNHNY and CDR2 is SVGAGI in the germline V gene (reference sequence). This CDR3 contains 15 residues. This receptor was obtained from a woman between 18 and 29 years old in good health and CMV-seronegative. The specimen sequenced was PBMCs. This chain joins TRBV6-6 and TRBJ1-3; no firm D call. CDR3 protein: CASTQTPGSGNTIYF. Here the CDR3 DNA reads TGTGCCAGCACCCAGACACCCGGCTCTGGAAACACCATATATTTT.